This T cell receptor beta chain originates from a study of Ad26.COV2.S vaccination and SARS-CoV-2 variants. Study-wide background: Vaccine-arm donor from the placebo-controlled COV1001 Ad26.COV2.S trial. Study conclusions and caveats: Total responses of T cells may have been underestimated by the analyses of TCR breadth and depth. Whether participants received vaccine or placebo, their non-spike TCR breadth was similar.

With respect to this clone: As yet, its antigen is unknown.

Specified treatment: roughly 19 received Ad26.COV2.S at low or high dose, single or two shots; several received placebo; per-sample allocation not given. Specimens were obtained on day 63 following the first vaccine or placebo injection. Donation was by an adult aged 18-55 years who was in Boston. The repertoire was sequenced with immunoSEQ multiplex PCR; TCRdb's copy has only in-frame clones and lacks some. Here the sample spans 400,000 or so clones, about 88% being singletons. The V gene end was trimmed by 5 bases and the J gene end by 8 bases; junction bases not matched to a gene: 9. CDR3 length: 14 amino acids. Looked up from germline, CDR1 is SGHAT and CDR2 is FQNNGV.

The sample consisted of peripheral blood, taken in a trial of Ad26.COV2.S vaccine versus placebo. This TCR was recovered from a person aged 18-60 years who received the Ad26.COV2.S COVID-19 vaccine or a placebo. The chain employs TRBV11-2 and TRBJ2-1; 7 nucleotides line up with TRBD1. As DNA, the CDR3 is TGTGCCAGCAGCATCGACAGGGTTGGCGATGAGCAGTTCTTC. Translating it yields CASSIDRVGDEQFF.